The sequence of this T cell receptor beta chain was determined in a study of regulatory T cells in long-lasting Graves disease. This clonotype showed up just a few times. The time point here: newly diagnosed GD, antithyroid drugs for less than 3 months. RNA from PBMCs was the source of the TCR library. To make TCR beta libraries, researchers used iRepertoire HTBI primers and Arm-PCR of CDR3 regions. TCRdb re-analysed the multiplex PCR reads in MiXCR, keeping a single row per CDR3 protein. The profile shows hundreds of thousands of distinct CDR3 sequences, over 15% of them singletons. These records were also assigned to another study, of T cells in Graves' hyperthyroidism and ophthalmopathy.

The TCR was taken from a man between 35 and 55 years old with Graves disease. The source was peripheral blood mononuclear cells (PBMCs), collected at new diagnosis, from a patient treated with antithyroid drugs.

CDR3 in DNA: TGTGCCATCAGTCCTCAACCCGATCAGCCCCAGCATTTT. Encoded protein: CAISPQPDQPQHF. V and J are TRBV10-3 and TRBJ1-5; D not certain. The CDR3 spans 13 residues. CDR1 is ENHRY, CDR2 SYGVKD, per germline. V was pared by 5 bases and J by 5 bases, with 10 bases between.